The following is a T cell receptor beta chain sequence with its context. Its specificity is unknown. The data belong to a study of T cell responses to AZD1222 COVID-19 vaccine. Study-wide results and caveats: Repertoire sampling happened only post peak T cell response.

This CDR3 has 14 residues. Germline CDR1 reads SGDLS; CDR2 reads YYNGEE. J lost 7 bases, V lost 3 bases, and 5 bases had no gene match. Profiled with immunoSEQ multiplex PCR; TCRdb holds only in-frame clones, not every one. Altogether some 100,000 clones are present, about 90% being singletons, with the ten largest covering around 4%. The chain employs TRBV9 and TRBJ1-4, with 8 bases that match TRBD1. The input for sequencing was peripheral blood, taken 28 days after the second AZD1222 dose. The receptor was derived from an adult who received the AZD1222 COVID-19 vaccine. CDR3 coding DNA: TGTGCCAGCAGCGCCACAGGGGGGATTGAAAAACTGTTTTTT. Translation: CASSATGGIEKLFF.